The present TCR beta chain was sequenced within a study of T-cell reconstitution after alpha-beta-depleted transplantation in children. The TCRbeta library was prepared with unique molecular identifiers. Using its own MiXCR run on the PCR reads, TCRdb lists one record per CDR3 protein. The data show hundreds of thousands of distinct CDR3 sequences, roughly 15% seen once. The sample in question was PBMCs from the stem cell graft donor, obtained from the stem cell graft. The receptor comes from a human donor who donated a stem cell graft to a child with acute myeloid leukemia.

This CDR3 reads CASSFADGYTF. The CDR3 region has the DNA TGTGCCAGCAGCTTTGCCGATGGCTACACCTTC. The chain uses TRBV5-6 and TRBJ1-2, with D hard to call. Trimming took 2 bases from V and 6 from J, leaving 5 bases between them. The CDR3 length is 11 residues. CDR1 is SGHDT and CDR2 is YYEEEE in the germline V gene.